This T cell receptor (beta chain) was obtained from a study of blood T cell repertoires in COVID-19. The CDR3 covers 15 residues. The germline V gene has CDR1 SGHDT and CDR2 YYEEEE. V was shortened by 2 bases and J by 6 bases, with 18 bases between the two germline ends. How the authors handled the data: Amplification of reference gene primers provided the estimated nucleated cell counts. Only in-frame clones appear in the TCRdb table, and some are missing; sequencing was by immunoSEQ multiplex PCR. V, J and clone size are taken as reported in that table, and D and trimming were inferred from the DNA itself. The sample has fewer than 80,000 clones; 90% are singletons.

The V gene is TRBV5-6, the J gene TRBJ2-7; the D gene is possibly TRBD2 (5 bases). Material: peripheral blood. The source is a human donor in a cohort sampled during active COVID-19. CDR3 in amino acids: CASSLTNRGNLEQYF. CDR3 sequence (DNA): TGTGCCAGCAGCTTAACAAACAGAGGGAACCTCGAGCAGTACTTC.